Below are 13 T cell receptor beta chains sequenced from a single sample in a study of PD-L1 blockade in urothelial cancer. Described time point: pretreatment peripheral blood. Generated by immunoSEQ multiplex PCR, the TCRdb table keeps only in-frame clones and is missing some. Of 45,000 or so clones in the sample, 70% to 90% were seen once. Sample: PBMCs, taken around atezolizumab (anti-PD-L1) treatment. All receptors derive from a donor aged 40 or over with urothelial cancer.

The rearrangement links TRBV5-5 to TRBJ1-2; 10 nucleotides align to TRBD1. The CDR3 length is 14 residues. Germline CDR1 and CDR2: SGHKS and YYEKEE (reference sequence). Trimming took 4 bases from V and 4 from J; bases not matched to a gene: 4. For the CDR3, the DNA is TGTGCCAGCAGCGGGGACAGGGGTGGCTATGGCTACACCTTC. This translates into CASSGDRGGYGYTF.

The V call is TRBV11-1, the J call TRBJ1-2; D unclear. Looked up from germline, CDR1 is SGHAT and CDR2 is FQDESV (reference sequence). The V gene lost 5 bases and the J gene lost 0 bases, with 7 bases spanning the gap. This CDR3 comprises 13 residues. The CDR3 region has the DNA TGTGCCAGCAGCCCGACATCTAACTATGGCTACACCTTC. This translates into CASSPTSNYGYTF.

The CDR3 DNA follows: TGTGCCAGCAGAAGACTAGTCGCCTACAATGAGCAGTTCTTC. Translating gives CASRRLVAYNEQFF. The chain combines TRBV27 with TRBJ2-1, with D tentatively TRBD2 (6 bases). The germline V and J ends were trimmed by 6 bases and 2 bases, with 11 bases remaining between them. The CDR3 consists of 14 residues. Per germline, CDR1 MNHEY and CDR2 SMNVEV (reference sequence).

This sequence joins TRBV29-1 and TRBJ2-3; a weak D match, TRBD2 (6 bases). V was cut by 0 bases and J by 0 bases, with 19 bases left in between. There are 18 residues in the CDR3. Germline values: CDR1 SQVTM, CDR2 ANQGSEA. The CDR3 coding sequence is TGCAGCGTTGAAGACGGGGGTTTCGGACCTTCTAGCACAGATACGCAGTATTTT. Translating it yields CSVEDGGFGPSSTDTQYF.

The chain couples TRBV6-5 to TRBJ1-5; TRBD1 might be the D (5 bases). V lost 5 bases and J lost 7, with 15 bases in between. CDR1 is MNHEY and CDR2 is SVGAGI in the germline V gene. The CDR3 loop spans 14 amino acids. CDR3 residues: CASSGSRREQPQHF. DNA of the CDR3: TGTGCCAGCAGTGGCTCCCGCAGGGAACAGCCCCAGCATTTT.

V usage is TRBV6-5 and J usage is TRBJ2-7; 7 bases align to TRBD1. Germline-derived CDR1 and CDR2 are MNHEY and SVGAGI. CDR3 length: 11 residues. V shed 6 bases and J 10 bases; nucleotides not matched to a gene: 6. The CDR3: CASSLGQAQYF. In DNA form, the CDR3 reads TGTGCCAGCAGCCTCGGACAGGCCCAGTACTTC.

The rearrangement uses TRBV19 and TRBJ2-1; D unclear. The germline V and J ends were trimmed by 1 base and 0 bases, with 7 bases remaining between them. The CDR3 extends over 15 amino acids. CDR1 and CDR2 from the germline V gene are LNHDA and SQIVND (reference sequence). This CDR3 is CASSIAVSSYNEQFF. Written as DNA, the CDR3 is TGTGCCAGTAGTATAGCGGTTAGCTCCTACAATGAGCAGTTCTTC.

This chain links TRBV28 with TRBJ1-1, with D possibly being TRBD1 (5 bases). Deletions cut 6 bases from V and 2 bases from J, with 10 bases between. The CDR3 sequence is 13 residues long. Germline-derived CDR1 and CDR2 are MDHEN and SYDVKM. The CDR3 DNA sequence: TGTGCCAGCAGGAAGGGGCATAACACTGAAGCTTTCTTT. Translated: CASRKGHNTEAFF.

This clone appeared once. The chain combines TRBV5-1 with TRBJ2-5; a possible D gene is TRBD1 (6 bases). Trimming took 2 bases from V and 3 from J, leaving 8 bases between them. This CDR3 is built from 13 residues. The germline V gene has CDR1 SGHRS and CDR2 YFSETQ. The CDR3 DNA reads TGCGCCAGCAGCTTACCAGGGGAAGAGACCCAGTACTTC. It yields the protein CASSLPGEETQYF.

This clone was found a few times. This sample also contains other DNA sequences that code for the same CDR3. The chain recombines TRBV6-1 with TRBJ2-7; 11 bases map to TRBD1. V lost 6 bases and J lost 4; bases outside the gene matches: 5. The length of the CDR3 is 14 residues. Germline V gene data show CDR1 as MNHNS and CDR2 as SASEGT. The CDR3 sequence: CASSTGQGDYEQYF. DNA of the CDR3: TGTGCCAGCAGCACGGGACAGGGGGATTACGAGCAGTACTTC.

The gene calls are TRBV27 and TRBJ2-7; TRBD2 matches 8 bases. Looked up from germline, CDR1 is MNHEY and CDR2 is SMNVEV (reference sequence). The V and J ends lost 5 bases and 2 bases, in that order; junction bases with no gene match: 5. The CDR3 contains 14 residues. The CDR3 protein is CASSLLAVAYEQYF. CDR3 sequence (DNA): TGTGCCAGCAGTCTACTAGCGGTTGCCTACGAGCAGTACTTC.

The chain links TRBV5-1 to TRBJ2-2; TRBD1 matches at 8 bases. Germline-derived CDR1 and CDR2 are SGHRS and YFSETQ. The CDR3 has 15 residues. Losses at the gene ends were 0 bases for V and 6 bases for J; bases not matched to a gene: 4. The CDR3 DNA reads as TGCGCCAGCAGCTTGGTGGCAGGGGGCCCCGGGGAGCTGTTTTTT. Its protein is CASSLVAGGPGELFF.

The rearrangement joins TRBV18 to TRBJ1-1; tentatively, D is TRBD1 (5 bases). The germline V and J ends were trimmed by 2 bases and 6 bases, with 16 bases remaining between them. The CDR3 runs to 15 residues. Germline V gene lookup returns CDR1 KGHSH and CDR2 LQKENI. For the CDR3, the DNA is TGTGCCAGCTCACCAGTGCCGGGACTCCGCCCTGAAGCTTTCTTT. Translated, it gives CASSPVPGLRPEAFF.